This T cell receptor beta chain emerged from a study of blood T cells in healthy people across ages. V was pared by 5 bases and J by 2 bases, with 14 bases between. CDR3 size: 15 residues. Germline V gene data show CDR1 as MNHEY and CDR2 as SVGEGT. Total RNA, at least 5.5 micrograms per sample, came from PBMCs. Worth noting for this clonotype: Its antigen is not identified.

Study-wide points: Unsorted PBMCs blocked a conclusive comparison of naive and antigen-experienced cells.

Alongside a J-beta primer mix, a sample-barcoded 5' primer served in a second PCR lasting about 6 to 12 cycles. A 12-random-nucleotide template-switch adaptor tagged each cDNA molecule. A minimum of 2.5 million CDR3-containing paired-end reads was obtained for each sample. MiXCR, applied by TCRdb to the 5' RACE reads, yields one record per CDR3 protein. Of 800,000 or so distinct CDR3 sequences in the sample, 62% were seen once. The V and J genes are TRBV6-2 or TRBV6-3 and TRBJ2-3; D ambiguous. This clonotype was sampled from a man between 25 and 39 years old in good health. Sequences were obtained from blood. The DNA of the CDR3 is TGTGCCAGCAGTCGACCCTCTCGTTCCACAGATACGCAGTATTTT. Translated, it gives CASSRPSRSTDTQYF.